Listed below are T cell receptor beta chains from one sample, sequenced in a study of beta chain features in type 1 diabetes. TCRdb keeps only in-frame clones here, not all; method: immunoSEQ multiplex PCR. This sample has 850,000 to 900,000 clones, with about a sixth found just once. The sequenced sample was naive CD4+ T cells from blood. These receptors were obtained from a woman between 18 and 30 years old in good health. Both conserved end residues are part of each CDR3. The size of a clone is reported for some rows only, either as once, few or many, or as a class for expanded clones.

clone_size: .; j_call: TRBJ1-3; v_call: TRBV27; cdr3_aa: CASSRFGTGAGNTIYF
clone_size: few; j_call: TRBJ1-5; v_call: TRBV10-3; cdr3_aa: CAISDGTDSNQPQHF
clone_size: .; j_call: TRBJ1-5; v_call: TRBV6-6; cdr3_aa: CASSHPGQRYNQPQHF
clone_size: .; j_call: TRBJ2-5; v_call: TRBV28; cdr3_aa: CASSLRTSGSWKTQYF
clone_size: .; j_call: TRBJ2-5; v_call: TRBV5-1; cdr3_aa: CASSLFGLAGAQETQYF
clone_size: few; j_call: TRBJ2-1; v_call: TRBV28; cdr3_aa: CASSLGSRSYNEQFF
clone_size: few; j_call: TRBJ2-5; v_call: TRBV18; cdr3_aa: CASSPILQETQYF
clone_size: .; j_call: TRBJ1-3; v_call: TRBV25-1; cdr3_aa: CASSDEQGAGNTIYF
clone_size: few; j_call: TRBJ2-7; v_call: TRBV7-2; cdr3_aa: CASSLVSGQYYEQYF
clone_size: few; j_call: TRBJ2-5; v_call: TRBV2; cdr3_aa: CASSPDRTSATETQYF
clone_size: .; j_call: TRBJ2-1; v_call: TRBV28; cdr3_aa: CASSRLTSSGPSDEQFF
clone_size: .; j_call: TRBJ2-2; v_call: TRBV14; cdr3_aa: CASSQVVTGELFF
clone_size: .; j_call: TRBJ2-7; v_call: TRBV6-1; cdr3_aa: CASSFTYEQYF
clone_size: few; j_call: TRBJ1-1; v_call: TRBV11-3; cdr3_aa: CASSLWGNTEAFF
clone_size: few; j_call: TRBJ1-3; v_call: TRBV6-5; cdr3_aa: CASSSGQSGNTIYF
clone_size: few; j_call: TRBJ2-2; v_call: TRBV9; cdr3_aa: CASSAGEDTGELFF
clone_size: .; j_call: TRBJ2-3; v_call: TRBV19; cdr3_aa: CASSHIDGTDTQYF
clone_size: .; j_call: TRBJ2-1; v_call: TRBV4-1; cdr3_aa: CASSNGAFSYNEQFF
clone_size: .; j_call: TRBJ2-5; v_call: TRBV15; cdr3_aa: CATSRDLGGRNFGETQYF
clone_size: few; j_call: TRBJ2-2; v_call: TRBV6-5; cdr3_aa: CASSNRVVGELFF
clone_size: .; j_call: TRBJ2-1; v_call: TRBV4-3; cdr3_aa: CASSQEDEQFF
clone_size: .; j_call: TRBJ2-7; v_call: TRBV27; cdr3_aa: CASSHAGQGTRGRPYEQYF
clone_size: few; j_call: TRBJ2-6; v_call: TRBV11-1; cdr3_aa: CASSLGPGQGAGANVLTF
clone_size: .; j_call: TRBJ2-5; v_call: TRBV5-4; cdr3_aa: CASSPQGGSGRYQETQYF
clone_size: once; j_call: TRBJ1-2; v_call: TRBV7-2; cdr3_aa: CASSRNHGYTF
clone_size: few; j_call: TRBJ1-1; v_call: TRBV7-9; cdr3_aa: CASSLGTNTEAFF
clone_size: few; j_call: TRBJ2-3; v_call: TRBV9; cdr3_aa: CASSSSGPSTDTQYF
clone_size: few; j_call: TRBJ2-5; v_call: TRBV6-1; cdr3_aa: CASSESAQGVWETQYF
clone_size: few; j_call: TRBJ2-2; v_call: TRBV5-4; cdr3_aa: CASSFRGRESGELFF
clone_size: .; j_call: TRBJ2-5; v_call: TRBV7-2; cdr3_aa: CASSRGNLQETQYF
clone_size: few; j_call: TRBJ2-7; v_call: TRBV4-3; cdr3_aa: CASSKEREGLYEQYF
clone_size: few; j_call: TRBJ2-1; v_call: TRBV7-2; cdr3_aa: CASSSSGTRGDEQFF
clone_size: few; j_call: TRBJ2-1; v_call: TRBV7-8; cdr3_aa: CASSPGGSYNEQFF